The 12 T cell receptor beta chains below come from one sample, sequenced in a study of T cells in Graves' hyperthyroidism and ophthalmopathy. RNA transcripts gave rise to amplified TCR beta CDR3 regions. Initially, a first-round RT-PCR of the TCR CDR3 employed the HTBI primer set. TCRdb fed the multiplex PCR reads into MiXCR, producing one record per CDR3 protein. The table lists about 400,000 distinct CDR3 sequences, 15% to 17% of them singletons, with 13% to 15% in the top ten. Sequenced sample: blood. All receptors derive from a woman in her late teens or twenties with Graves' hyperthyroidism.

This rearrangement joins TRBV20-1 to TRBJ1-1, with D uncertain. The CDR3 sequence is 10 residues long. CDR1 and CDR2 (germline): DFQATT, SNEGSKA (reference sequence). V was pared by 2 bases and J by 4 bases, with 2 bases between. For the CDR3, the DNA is TGCAGTGCTAGAAGCACTGAAGCTTTCTTT. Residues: CSARSTEAFF.

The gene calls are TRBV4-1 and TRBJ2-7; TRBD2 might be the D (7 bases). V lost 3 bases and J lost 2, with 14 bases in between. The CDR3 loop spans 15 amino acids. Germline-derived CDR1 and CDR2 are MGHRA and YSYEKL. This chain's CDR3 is CASSHPGGQTYEQYF. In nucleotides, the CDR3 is TGCGCCAGCAGCCATCCGGGGGGCCAAACCTACGAGCAGTACTTC.

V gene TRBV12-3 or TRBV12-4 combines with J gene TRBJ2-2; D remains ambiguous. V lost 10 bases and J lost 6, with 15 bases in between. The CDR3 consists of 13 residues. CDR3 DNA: TGTGCCACCTGTCGGGTCCACGCCGGGGAGCTGTTTTTT. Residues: CATCRVHAGELFF.

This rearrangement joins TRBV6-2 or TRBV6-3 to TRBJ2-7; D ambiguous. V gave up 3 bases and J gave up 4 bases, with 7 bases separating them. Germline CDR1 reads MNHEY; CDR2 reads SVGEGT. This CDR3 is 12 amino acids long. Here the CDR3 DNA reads TGTGCCAGCAGTTATCCCACGTACGAGCAGTACTTC. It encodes CASSYPTYEQYF.

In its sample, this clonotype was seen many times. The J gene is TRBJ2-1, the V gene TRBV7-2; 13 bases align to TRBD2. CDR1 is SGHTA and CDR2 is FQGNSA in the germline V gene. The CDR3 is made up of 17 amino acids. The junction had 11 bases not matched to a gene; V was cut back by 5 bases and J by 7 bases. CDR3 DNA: TGTGCCAGCAGCCATCGACGGACTAGCGGGGGTATTAATGAGCAGTTCTTC. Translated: CASSHRRTSGGINEQFF.

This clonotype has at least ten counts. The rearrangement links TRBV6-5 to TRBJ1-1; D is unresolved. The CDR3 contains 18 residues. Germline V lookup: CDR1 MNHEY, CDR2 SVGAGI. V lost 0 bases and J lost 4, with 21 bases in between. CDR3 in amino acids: CASSYSKRGGRRGTEAFF. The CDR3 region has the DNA TGTGCCAGCAGTTACTCGAAACGGGGTGGAAGGAGAGGCACTGAAGCTTTCTTT.

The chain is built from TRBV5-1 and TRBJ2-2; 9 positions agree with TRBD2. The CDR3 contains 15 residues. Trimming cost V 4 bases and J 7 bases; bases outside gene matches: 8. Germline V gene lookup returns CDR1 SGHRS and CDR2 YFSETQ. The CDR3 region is CASSPSSGMIGELFF. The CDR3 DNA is TGCGCCAGCAGCCCTTCTAGCGGGATGATCGGGGAGCTGTTTTTT.

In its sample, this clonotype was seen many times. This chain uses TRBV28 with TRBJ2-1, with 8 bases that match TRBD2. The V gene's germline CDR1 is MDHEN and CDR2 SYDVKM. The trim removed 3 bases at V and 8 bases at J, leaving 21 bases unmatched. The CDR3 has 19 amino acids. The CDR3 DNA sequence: TGTGCCAGCAGTTTCCCCCCCTCCGGGAGGGTCAGGATGCTTGATGAGCAGTTCTTC. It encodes CASSFPPSGRVRMLDEQFF.

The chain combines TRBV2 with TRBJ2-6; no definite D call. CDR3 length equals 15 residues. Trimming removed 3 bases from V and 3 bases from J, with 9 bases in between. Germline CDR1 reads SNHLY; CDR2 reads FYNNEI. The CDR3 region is CASSDAVRGANVLTF. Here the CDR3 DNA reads TGTGCCAGCAGTGATGCCGTGCGTGGGGCCAACGTCCTGACTTTC.

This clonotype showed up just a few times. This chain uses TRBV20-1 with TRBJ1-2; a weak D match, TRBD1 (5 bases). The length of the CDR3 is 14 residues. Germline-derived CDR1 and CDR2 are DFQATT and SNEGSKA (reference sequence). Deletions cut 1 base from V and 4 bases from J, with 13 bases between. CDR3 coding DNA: TGCAGTGCTAGAGGTGGGGGGGATCCCTATGGCTACACCTTC. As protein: CSARGGGDPYGYTF.

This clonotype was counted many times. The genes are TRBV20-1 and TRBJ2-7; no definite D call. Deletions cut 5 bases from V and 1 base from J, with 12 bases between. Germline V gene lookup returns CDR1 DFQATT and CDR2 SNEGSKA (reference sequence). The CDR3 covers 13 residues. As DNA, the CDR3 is TGCAGTGCTCTCCCCCGTATTTCCTACGAGCAGTACTTC. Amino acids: CSALPRISYEQYF.

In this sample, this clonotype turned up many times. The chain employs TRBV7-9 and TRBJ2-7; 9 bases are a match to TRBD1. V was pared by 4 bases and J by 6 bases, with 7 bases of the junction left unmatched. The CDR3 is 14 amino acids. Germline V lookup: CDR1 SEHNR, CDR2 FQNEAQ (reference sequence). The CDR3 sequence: CASSSPGQGREQYF. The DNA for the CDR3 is TGTGCCAGCAGCTCGCCGGGACAGGGTCGCGAGCAGTACTTC.